Sequencing of this T cell receptor (beta chain) was carried out in a study of T cells in localized non-small cell lung cancer. Study outcomes and limitations: Uninvolved nearby lung showed the greatest T cell clonality, exceeding that found in tumor. Because sequencing included only one region (of the tumor), heterogeneity remains possible. The appearance of a median approximately 60 of the top 100 tumor clones was seen in adjacent lung. Overall survival was longer when the density of T cells in the blood was higher.

As for this clone: Its target is unknown.

The table came from immunoSEQ multiplex PCR; TCRdb's copy has only in-frame clones and leaves some out. The sample contains approximately 64,000 clones, about nine tenths of which appear only once. The source was peripheral blood, collected before any cancer treatment. The source is a woman aged 35 to 70 with stage I lung adenocarcinoma.

CDR3 bases: TGTGCCAGCAACACTCGTCAGGGGGCTGTTGAAAAACTGTTTTTT. It codes for CASNTRQGAVEKLFF. The J gene is TRBJ1-4, the V gene TRBV28, with TRBD1 identical over 8 bases. The J segment lost 7 bases and the V segment lost 7 bases, leaving 11 bases of the junction unmatched. This CDR3 is 15 amino acids long. Germline CDR1 reads MDHEN; CDR2 reads SYDVKM.